The present T cell receptor (beta chain) was sequenced within a study of cytomegalovirus exposure and HLA in healthy donors. PCR amplification relied on 60 Vbeta primers (plus 13 Jbeta primers). Clones were sequenced by immunoSEQ multiplex PCR, and TCRdb holds only the in-frame ones, with some missing. This sample has about 160,000 clones, with 82% found just once. The CDR3 has 13 amino acids. Deletions cut 0 bases from V and 3 bases from J, with 7 bases between. CDR1 is SGHRS, CDR2 YFSETQ, per germline. This clonotype originated in a girl between 5 and 17 years old in good health and CMV-seropositive. This chain uses TRBV5-1 with TRBJ2-7, with D maybe TRBD1 (5 bases). Material for sequencing was PBMCs. The DNA of the CDR3 is TGCGCCAGCAGCTTGGGCGGACACTACGAGCAGTACTTC. Translation: CASSLGGHYEQYF.